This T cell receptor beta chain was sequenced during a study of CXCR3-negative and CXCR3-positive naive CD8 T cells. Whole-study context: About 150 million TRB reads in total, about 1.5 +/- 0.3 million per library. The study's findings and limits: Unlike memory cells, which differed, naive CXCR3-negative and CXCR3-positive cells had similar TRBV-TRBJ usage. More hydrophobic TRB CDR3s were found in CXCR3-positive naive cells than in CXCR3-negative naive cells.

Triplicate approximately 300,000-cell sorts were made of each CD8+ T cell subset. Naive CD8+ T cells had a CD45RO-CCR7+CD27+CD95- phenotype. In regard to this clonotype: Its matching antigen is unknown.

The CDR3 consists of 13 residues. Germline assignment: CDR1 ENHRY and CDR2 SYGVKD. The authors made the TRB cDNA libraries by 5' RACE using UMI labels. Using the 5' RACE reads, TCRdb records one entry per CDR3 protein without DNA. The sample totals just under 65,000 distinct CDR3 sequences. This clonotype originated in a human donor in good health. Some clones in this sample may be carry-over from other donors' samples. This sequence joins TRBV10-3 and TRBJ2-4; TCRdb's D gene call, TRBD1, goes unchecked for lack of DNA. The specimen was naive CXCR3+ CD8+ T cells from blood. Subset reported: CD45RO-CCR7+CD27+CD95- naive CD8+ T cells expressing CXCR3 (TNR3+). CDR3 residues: CAISPDRGNIQYF.